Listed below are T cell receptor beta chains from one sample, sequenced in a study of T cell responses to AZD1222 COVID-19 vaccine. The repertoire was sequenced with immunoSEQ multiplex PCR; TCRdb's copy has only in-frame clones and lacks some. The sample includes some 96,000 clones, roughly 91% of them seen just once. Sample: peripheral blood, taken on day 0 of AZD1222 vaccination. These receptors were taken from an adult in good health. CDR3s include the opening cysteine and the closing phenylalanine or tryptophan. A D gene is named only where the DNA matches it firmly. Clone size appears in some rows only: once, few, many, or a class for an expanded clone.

TGTGCCAGCAGTCCCGGGACTAGCGGACTGGGGCTGTTTTTT	CASSPGTSGLGLFF	-	TRBV5-6	TRBJ2-2	TRBD2
TGTGCCAGTAGTCCCTCAGGGCTCTACACCGGGGAGCTGTTTTTT	CASSPSGLYTGELFF	-	TRBV19	TRBJ2-2	-
TGTGCCAGCAGCTCCCCTCGAGTCTTGAATACGCAGTATTTT	CASSSPRVLNTQYF	-	TRBV7-2	TRBJ2-3	-
TGTGCCAGCAGCTTAGGCGCGGCTAGCGTCAGTGGTGAGCAGTTCTTC	CASSLGAASVSGEQFF	-	TRBV7-6	TRBJ2-1	-
TGTGCCAGCAGCGTCCCACTAGCGGGAGAAGGGTACAATGAGCAGTTCTTC	CASSVPLAGEGYNEQFF	once	TRBV9	TRBJ2-1	TRBD2
TGTGCCTGGGGCCGGGACAACCATAGCAATCAGCCCCAGCATTTT	CAWGRDNHSNQPQHF	once	TRBV30	TRBJ1-5	-
TGTGCCAGCAGTTTAAATCCGGACGATCCCGGGACTAGCGGCCTGCAGTTCTTC	CASSLNPDDPGTSGLQFF	-	TRBV27	TRBJ2-1	TRBD2
TGTGCCAGCAGAATACAGGGGGGCAACACTGAAGCTTTCTTT	CASRIQGGNTEAFF	-	TRBV6-5	TRBJ1-1	TRBD1
TGCGCCAGCAGCCTACAGGGGGAGAGATCACCCCTCCACTTT	CASSLQGERSPLHF	-	TRBV5-1	TRBJ1-6	TRBD1
TGTGCCACCAGTGGTGGGGGGGGGAAGACCCAGTACTTC	CATSGGGGKTQYF	-	TRBV24-1	TRBJ2-5	TRBD2
TGTGCCAGCAGCTTGAGGGCAGTCGTCAATGAGCAGTTCTTC	CASSLRAVVNEQFF	-	TRBV5-4	TRBJ2-1	-
TGTGCCAGCAGTGAAGGGACTAGCGGCTCCTACGAGCAGTACTTC	CASSEGTSGSYEQYF	-	TRBV6-1	TRBJ2-7	TRBD2
TGCGCCAGCAGCTTGTCGGGATCGGGGGACACCATATATTTT	CASSLSGSGDTIYF	-	TRBV5-1	TRBJ1-3	-
TGTGTCGTAATCACCTTGGGGTGTCGTAGGGCCAACGTCCTGACTTTC	CVVITLGCRRANVLTF	-	TRBV19	TRBJ2-6	-
TGTGCCAGCAGTACAGGGGGCCGGCCCCAGCATTTT	CASSTGGRPQHF	-	TRBV2	TRBJ1-5	TRBD1
TGTGCCAGCAGTGAGGAATTAGCCAAAAACATTCAGTACTTC	CASSEELAKNIQYF	once	TRBV2	TRBJ2-4	-
TGTGCCAGTAGTCGGTTTGGCAGCCAAGAGACCCAGTACTTC	CASSRFGSQETQYF	-	TRBV6-6	TRBJ2-5	-
TGTGCCAGCAGCTTAATGCGAGGTGGGAGCAGGGGGACCCAGTACTTC	CASSLMRGGSRGTQYF	-	TRBV7-6	TRBJ2-5	-
TGTGCCAGCAGTTCCTTAGCGGGAGGGCACTATGAGCAGTACTTC	CASSSLAGGHYEQYF	-	TRBV28	TRBJ2-7	TRBD2
TGTGCCAGTGGCTATAGCGGGAGTACCCACAATGAGCAGTTCTTC	CASGYSGSTHNEQFF	-	TRBV19	TRBJ2-1	TRBD2
TGTGCCAGCAATCGACAGGCTGACAACACCGGGGAGCTGTTTTTT	CASNRQADNTGELFF	-	TRBV6-5	TRBJ2-2	-
TGTGCCAGCAGCCATGACAGACTTTACACTGAAGCTTTCTTT	CASSHDRLYTEAFF	once	TRBV14	TRBJ1-1	-
TGTGCCAGCAGTTCCCCGATCTTATACGAGCAGTACTTC	CASSSPILYEQYF	-	TRBV6-5	TRBJ2-7	-
TGTGCCAGCAGCAATCTGGTGTATGGCAGGTTCTATGGCTACACCTTC	CASSNLVYGRFYGYTF	-	TRBV21-1	TRBJ1-2	-
TGTGCCAGCAGTCGATCCGTGAATTCACCCCTCCACTTT	CASSRSVNSPLHF	-	TRBV6-6	TRBJ1-6	-
TGTGCCAGCAGCTCAGGACTAGCGGCGAACACCGGGGAGCTGTTTTTT	CASSSGLAANTGELFF	-	TRBV7-9	TRBJ2-2	TRBD2
TGTGCCAGCAAAAGGGACAGTACTTCCTACGAGCAGTACTTC	CASKRDSTSYEQYF	-	TRBV21-1	TRBJ2-7	-
TGCGCCAGCAGCTTGGGCGGACAGGGGAACACCGGGGAGCTGTTTTTT	CASSLGGQGNTGELFF	once	TRBV5-1	TRBJ2-2	TRBD1
TGTGCCTGGAGTGTAACCAGTTATAATTCACCCCTCCACTTT	CAWSVTSYNSPLHF	-	TRBV30	TRBJ1-6	-
TGTGCCAGCAGTTTCGGGCAGCTGAACACTGAAGCTTTCTTT	CASSFGQLNTEAFF	-	TRBV28	TRBJ1-1	-
TGTGCCAGTAGTATATTGGGACAGGGGAACAAGGGGGAGCTGTTTTTT	CASSILGQGNKGELFF	-	TRBV19	TRBJ2-2	TRBD1
TGTGCCAGCAGCAAGACGGCCTCTAGCGGGAGTTCAGATACGCAGTATTTT	CASSKTASSGSSDTQYF	-	TRBV7-9	TRBJ2-3	TRBD2
TGTGCCAGCAGTTTAGCGCGGACACTCGGCTACACCTTC	CASSLARTLGYTF	-	TRBV12-3/TRBV12-4	TRBJ1-2	-
TGTGCCGGACCCCTTTGGGAGTACGAGCAGTACTTC	CAGPLWEYEQYF	few	TRBV6-5	TRBJ2-7	-
TGTGCCAGCAGCTTGAGGACTAGCGGAACACTAGCCAAAAACATTCAGTACTTC	CASSLRTSGTLAKNIQYF	once	TRBV5-4	TRBJ2-4	TRBD2
TGTGCCAGCAGTACCTATAATTCACCCCTCCACTTT	CASSTYNSPLHF	-	TRBV28	TRBJ1-6	-
TGTGCCATATCGCGGGGTTCCTACGAGCAGTACTTC	CAISRGSYEQYF	-	TRBV3-1/TRBV3-2	TRBJ2-7	-
TGCGCCAGCAGTGATGGGAGGGTAGAAGAGACCCAGTACTTC	CASSDGRVEETQYF	-	TRBV10-1	TRBJ2-5	TRBD2
TGTGCCAGCAGTACAAGGACAGGGATGTTGGGCAATCAGCCCCAGCATTTT	CASSTRTGMLGNQPQHF	-	TRBV28	TRBJ1-5	TRBD1
TGTGCCACCTCGACAGTGAGCACGGGCACCATATATTTT	CATSTVSTGTIYF	-	TRBV2	TRBJ1-3	-
TGTGCCAGCAGCACGGATACCTACGAGCAGTACTTC	CASSTDTYEQYF	-	TRBV7-9	TRBJ2-7	-
TGCAGGATGCAGGGGGATACGCAGTATTTT	CRMQGDTQYF	-	TRBV20-1	TRBJ2-3	-
TGTGCCATCAGTGAGTCAGGGAGCACAGATACGCAGTATTTT	CAISESGSTDTQYF	-	TRBV10-3	TRBJ2-3	-
TGTGCCAGCAGCTTAGGAAGCGGGAGGGCCACCGGGGAGCTGTTTTTT	CASSLGSGRATGELFF	-	TRBV7-9	TRBJ2-2	TRBD2
TGTGCCAGCAGCCCCGGCGGCGGCTTATACGAGCAGTACTTC	CASSPGGGLYEQYF	-	TRBV5-6	TRBJ2-7	-
TGTGCCAGCAGCCAAGAAGCGGGGCAGCCCCAGCATTTT	CASSQEAGQPQHF	-	TRBV4-2	TRBJ1-5	-
TGCGCCAGCAGCCAAGATCGGGCTGCTAGCACAGATACGCAGTATTTT	CASSQDRAASTDTQYF	-	TRBV4-1	TRBJ2-3	-
TGTGCCAGTAGTTCTCAGGGACAGGGAGTTTCCACTGAAGCTTTCTTT	CASSSQGQGVSTEAFF	-	TRBV19	TRBJ1-1	TRBD1
TGTGCCAGCTCACCAGGGTTGGAACCCGGGGGCTACACCTTC	CASSPGLEPGGYTF	-	TRBV18	TRBJ1-2	-